Presented here are 4 T cell receptor beta chains from one specimen sequenced in a study of CD8+CD57+ T cells in acquired aplastic anemia. Profiling that covered TCR beta VDJ and CDR3 relied on genomic DNA as its template. One entry per CDR3 protein results from TCRdb running MiXCR on the reads. Of about 71,000 distinct CDR3 sequences listed, 54% are singletons. The sample comprised sorted CD4+, CD8+, or CD8+CD57+ T cells (not recorded which) from PBMCs. These receptors came from a human donor in good health, serving as a control.

This clonotype was seen at least ten times. This rearrangement joins TRBV5-1 to TRBJ2-7; weak D call: TRBD1 (6 bases). The CDR3 totals 14 residues. Germline values: CDR1 SGHRS, CDR2 YFSETQ. V gave up 5 bases and J gave up 0 bases, with 12 bases separating them. The CDR3 nucleotides are TGCGCCAGCAGTTGGGGACACAACTCCTACGAGCAGTACTTC. Protein product: CASSWGHNSYEQYF.

This clonotype was found a few times. The chain recombines TRBV15 with TRBJ1-2; D is unclear. The germline gives CDR1 LNHNV, CDR2 YYDKDF (reference sequence). Trimming left V 3 bases short and J 7 bases short, with 9 bases between. The length of the CDR3 is 12 residues. The CDR3 here is CATSSPTAGYTF. CDR3 sequence (DNA): TGTGCCACCAGCAGCCCCACGGCTGGCTACACCTTC. Based on the CDR3 plus reference TRBV15 and TRBJ1-2, the full variable domain is DAMVIQNPRYQVTQFGKPVTLSCSQTLNHNVMYWYQQKSSQAPKLLFHYYDKDFNNEADTPDNFQSRRPNTSFCFLDIRSPGLGDTAMYLCATSSPTAGYTFGSGTRLTVV.

This CDR3 is CASRFSYNEQFF. Written as DNA, the CDR3 is TGTGCCAGTAGGTTCTCCTACAATGAGCAGTTCTTC. This rearrangement joins TRBV19 to TRBJ2-1; D ambiguous. The germline V gene encodes CDR1 LNHDA and CDR2 SQIVND (reference sequence). V was trimmed by 6 bases and J by 0 bases, leaving 3 bases between them. This CDR3 has 12 residues.

The chain joins TRBV14 to TRBJ2-5; TRBD2 matches 12 bases. Germline CDR1 reads SGHDN; CDR2 reads FVKESK. This CDR3 contains 20 residues. The trim removed 0 bases at V and 3 bases at J, leaving 14 bases unmatched. CDR3 DNA: TGTGCCAGCAGCCAAGAGAGGGCGGCAAAGAGACTAGCGGGGGAAGAGACCCAGTACTTC. Translated, it gives CASSQERAAKRLAGEETQYF.